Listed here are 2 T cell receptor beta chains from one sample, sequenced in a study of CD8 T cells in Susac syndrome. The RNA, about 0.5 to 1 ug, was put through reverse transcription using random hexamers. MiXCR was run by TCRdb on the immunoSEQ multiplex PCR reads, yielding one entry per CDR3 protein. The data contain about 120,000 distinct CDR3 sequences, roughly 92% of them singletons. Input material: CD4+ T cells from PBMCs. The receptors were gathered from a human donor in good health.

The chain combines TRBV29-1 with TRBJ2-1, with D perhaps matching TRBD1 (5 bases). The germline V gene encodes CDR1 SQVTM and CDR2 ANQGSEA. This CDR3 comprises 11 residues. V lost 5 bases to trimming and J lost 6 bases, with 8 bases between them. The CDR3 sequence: CSVYQGNEQFF. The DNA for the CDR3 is TGCAGCGTTTATCAGGGCAATGAGCAGTTCTTC.

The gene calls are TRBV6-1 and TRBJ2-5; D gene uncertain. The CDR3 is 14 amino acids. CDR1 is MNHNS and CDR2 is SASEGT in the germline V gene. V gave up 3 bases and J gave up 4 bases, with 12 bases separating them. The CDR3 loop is CASSDMKDGETQYF. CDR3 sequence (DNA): TGTGCCAGCAGTGACATGAAGGACGGAGAGACCCAGTACTTC.